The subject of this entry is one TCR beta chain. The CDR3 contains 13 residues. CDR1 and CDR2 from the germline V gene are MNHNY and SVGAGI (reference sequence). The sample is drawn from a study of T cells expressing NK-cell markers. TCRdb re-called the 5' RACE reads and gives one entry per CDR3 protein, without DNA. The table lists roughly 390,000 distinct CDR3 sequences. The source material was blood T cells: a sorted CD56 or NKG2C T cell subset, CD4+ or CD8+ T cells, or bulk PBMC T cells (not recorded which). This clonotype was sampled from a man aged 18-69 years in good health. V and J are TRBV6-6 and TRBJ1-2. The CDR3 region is CASSSRWEYGYTF.